The 23 T cell receptor beta chains below come from one sample, sequenced in a study of cytomegalovirus exposure and HLA in healthy donors. In the PCR, 60 Vbeta and 13 Jbeta primers were used. Only in-frame clones appear in the TCRdb table, and some are missing; sequencing was by immunoSEQ multiplex PCR. This table has fewer than 200,000 clones, 80% to 90% appearing once. The sample comprised PBMCs. Receptor source: a woman aged 18-29 years in good health and CMV-seronegative.

This rearrangement joins TRBV28 to TRBJ2-1; 10 positions match TRBD2. CDR1 and CDR2 from the germline V gene are MDHEN and SYDVKM. V lost 8 bases and J lost 8; bases outside the gene matches: 18. The CDR3 runs 17 residues. The CDR3 nucleotides are TGTGCCAGCGGACGGAGGGCTAGCGGGAGTCTTCTGGATGAGCAGTTCTTC. The encoded protein is CASGRRASGSLLDEQFF.

This chain connects TRBV18 to TRBJ1-2; TRBD1 matches 7 bases. This CDR3 comprises 16 residues. Germline V gene lookup returns CDR1 KGHSH and CDR2 LQKENI. V trimming: 1 base; J trimming: 1 base; junction bases outside the gene matches: 6. CDR3 nucleotide sequence: TGTGCCAGCTCACCACTGGACAGGTCAGATAACTATGGCTACACCTTC. Residues: CASSPLDRSDNYGYTF.

This clone was seen only once. The V and J genes are TRBV11-3 and TRBJ2-5; 13 nucleotides line up with TRBD2. The CDR3 is made up of 19 amino acids. In germline, CDR1 is SGHNT, CDR2 YENEEA. V shed 4 bases and J 5 bases; nucleotides not matched to a gene: 16. DNA of the CDR3: TGTGCCAGCAGCTCGCTGACCGTGCGACTAGCGGGAGGTGGGGAGACCCAGTACTTC. It is translated as CASSSLTVRLAGGGETQYF.

V and J are TRBV19 and TRBJ2-1; D perhaps matches TRBD2 (5 bases). CDR3 length: 14 residues. The germline gives CDR1 LNHDA, CDR2 SQIVND (reference sequence). The germline V and J ends were trimmed by 6 bases and 6 bases, with 15 bases remaining between them. The CDR3 region is CASSSPGLFNEQFF. DNA of the CDR3: TGTGCCAGTAGCTCACCTGGACTTTTCAATGAGCAGTTCTTC. The full variable domain, in which reference TRBV19 and TRBJ2-1 provide the parts outside the CDR3, is DGGITQSPKYLFRKEGQNVTLSCEQNLNHDAMYWYRQDPGQGLRLIYYSQIVNDFQKGDIAEGYSVSREKKESFPLTVTSAQKNPTAFYLCASSSPGLFNEQFFGPGTRLTVL.

The chain employs TRBV19 and TRBJ2-3; D uncertain. V lost 4 bases to trimming and J lost 1 base, with 9 bases between them. The length of the CDR3 is 14 residues. Per the germline V gene, CDR1 is LNHDA and CDR2 is SQIVND (reference sequence). The CDR3: CASSNRIGTDTQYF. The CDR3, as DNA: TGTGCCAGTAGTAACAGAATAGGCACAGATACGCAGTATTTT.

The genes are TRBV10-3 and TRBJ2-5, with 8 bases aligning to TRBD2. This CDR3 has 15 residues. The ends lost 4 bases at V and 2 bases at J; junction bases unmatched: 6. Germline CDR1 is ENHRY and CDR2 is SYGVKD. The CDR3 is CAISGGAGVQETQYF. CDR3 nucleotide sequence: TGTGCCATCAGTGGGGGAGCGGGAGTGCAAGAGACCCAGTACTTC.

CDR3 nucleotide sequence: TGTGCCAGTAGCATGGGGAGGGGGCCCCAGCATTTT. This gives the protein CASSMGRGPQHF. The rearrangement uses TRBV19 and TRBJ1-5, with a tentative D call TRBD1 (5 bases). Trimming stripped 6 bases from V and 9 bases from J, with 12 bases between. This CDR3 has 12 amino acids. CDR1 is LNHDA and CDR2 is SQIVND in the germline V gene (reference sequence).

The chain recombines TRBV19 with TRBJ2-5; 7 bases are shared with TRBD1. CDR3 size: 16 residues. Looked up from germline, CDR1 is LNHDA and CDR2 is SQIVND (reference sequence). V lost 6 bases and J lost 4; bases outside the gene matches: 14. The CDR3 is CASSLSPGAGGETQYF. The CDR3 DNA is TGTGCCAGTAGCCTGTCCCCTGGGGCAGGGGGAGAGACCCAGTACTTC.

The chain links TRBV19 to TRBJ1-4; a weak D match, TRBD1 (5 bases). V was shortened by 6 bases and J by 7 bases, with 21 bases between the two germline ends. The CDR3 length is 16 residues. CDR1 LNHDA and CDR2 SQIVND come from the germline V gene (reference sequence). DNA of the CDR3: TGTGCCAGTAGGATAAATGGGGCCTCTGGCTCTGAAAAACTGTTTTTT. Protein: CASRINGASGSEKLFF.

This chain connects TRBV5-4 to TRBJ2-1; 10 bases map to TRBD2. This CDR3 contains 14 residues. J lost 8 bases, V lost 5 bases, and 7 bases had no gene match. CDR1 is SGHNT and CDR2 is YYREEE in the germline V gene (reference sequence). The CDR3 reads CASRTSGTSDEQFF. The CDR3 DNA is TGTGCCAGCAGGACCAGTGGGACTAGCGATGAGCAGTTCTTC.

J is TRBJ2-1 and V is TRBV7-6, with TRBD2 matching 9 bases. The CDR3 sequence is 14 residues long. Germline CDR1 reads SGHVS; CDR2 reads FNYEAQ. Unmatched junction bases numbered 5, after V lost 8 bases and J lost 3 bases. CDR3 loop: CASRAGGNYNEQFF. CDR3 coding DNA: TGTGCCAGCCGTGCGGGAGGGAACTACAATGAGCAGTTCTTC. The full variable domain, rest sourced from reference TRBV7-6 and TRBJ2-1, is GAGVSQSPRYKVTKRGQDVALRCDPISGHVSLYWYRQALGQGPEFLTYFNYEAQQDKSGLPNDRFSAERPEGSISTLTIQRTEQRDSAMYRCASRAGGNYNEQFFGPGTRLTVL.

This rearrangement joins TRBV11-3 to TRBJ2-2, with D possibly being TRBD1 (5 bases). The V and J ends lost 6 bases and 2 bases respectively, with 13 bases between them. CDR1 and CDR2 from the germline V gene are SGHNT and YENEEA. The length of the CDR3 is 15 residues. In nucleotides, the CDR3 is TGTGCCAGCAGTAGAGGACAAGCTAACACCGGGGAGCTGTTTTTT. This encodes CASSRGQANTGELFF.

This chain uses TRBV11-2 with TRBJ2-7, with D possibly matching TRBD2 (6 bases). Trimming took 5 bases from V and 6 from J, leaving 17 bases between them. Germline values: CDR1 SGHAT, CDR2 FQNNGV. This CDR3 comprises 14 residues. The CDR3 DNA follows: TGTGCCAGCAGCGATTACCAAGGGAGGCTCGAGCAGTACTTC. This sequence encodes CASSDYQGRLEQYF.

This chain connects TRBV11-3 to TRBJ1-2; 9 nucleotides match TRBD1. CDR3 length equals 14 residues. V was pared by 5 bases and J by 2 bases, with 3 bases of the junction left unmatched. Germline values: CDR1 SGHNT, CDR2 YENEEA. CDR3 sequence: CASSQGQGNYGYTF. The CDR3 DNA follows: TGTGCCAGCAGCCAAGGACAGGGGAACTATGGCTACACCTTC. Using reference TRBV11-3 and TRBJ1-2 for the parts outside the CDR3, the full variable domain is EAGVVQSPRYKIIEKKQPVAFWCNPISGHNTLYWYLQNLGQGPELLIRYENEEAVDDSQLPKDRFSAERLKGVDSTLKIQPAELGDSAVYLCASSQGQGNYGYTFGSGTRLTVV.

This rearrangement joins TRBV10-3 to TRBJ1-2; the D is unclear. Trimming took 0 bases from V and 8 from J, leaving 13 bases between them. Germline V lookup: CDR1 ENHRY, CDR2 SYGVKD. This CDR3 has 14 residues. In DNA, the CDR3 is TGTGCCATCAGTGAGTCCGGGGTAGGCCGAGGCTACACCTTC. This translates into CAISESGVGRGYTF.

This clone showed up just once. The V gene is TRBV28, the J gene TRBJ2-7; perhaps TRBD1 as D (6 bases). The CDR3 extends over 13 amino acids. With 5 bases removed from V and 5 bases from J, the gap between germline ends came to 13 bases. Germline V gene data show CDR1 as MDHEN and CDR2 as SYDVKM. The CDR3 reads CASSPPGVHEQYF. The CDR3 DNA is TGTGCCAGCAGTCCCCCAGGGGTCCACGAGCAGTACTTC.

The count of this clone is one. The gene calls are TRBV9 and TRBJ2-3; D is perhaps TRBD2 (6 bases). The CDR3 spans 18 residues. Trimming removed 0 bases at V and 2 bases at J, with 19 bases between. In germline, CDR1 is SGDLS, CDR2 YYNGEE. CDR3 amino acids: CASSVGGSGAFPTDTQYF. CDR3 DNA: TGTGCCAGCAGCGTAGGCGGGTCGGGAGCATTTCCCACAGATACGCAGTATTTT.

The CDR3 region is CASSPAPFGGRSNEQFF. CDR3 bases: TGTGCCAGCTCACCAGCACCTTTTGGGGGGAGGAGCAATGAGCAGTTCTTC. The chain has TRBV18 and TRBJ2-1, with a weak D call TRBD2 (6 bases). V was cut by 2 bases and J by 6 bases, with 20 bases left in between. CDR3 size: 17 residues. CDR1 KGHSH and CDR2 LQKENI come from the germline V gene.

The rearrangement links TRBV30 to TRBJ1-5; unclear D gene. The V and J ends lost 0 bases and 6 bases respectively, with 12 bases between them. Germline assignment: CDR1 GTSNPN and CDR2 SVGIG (reference sequence). There are 14 residues in the CDR3. CDR3 in DNA: TGTGCCTGGAGTGTTTACACGTCAAGTCAGCCCCAGCATTTT. Amino acids: CAWSVYTSSQPQHF.

This clone was seen only a few times. This rearrangement joins TRBV28 to TRBJ2-1; 12 nucleotides agree with TRBD1. This CDR3 has 15 amino acids. Trimming cost V 5 bases and J 7 bases; bases outside gene matches: 6. The germline CDR1 and CDR2 sequences are MDHEN and SYDVKM. CDR3 protein: CASSPRDRGRNEQFF. CDR3 nucleotides: TGTGCCAGCAGTCCCCGGGACAGGGGGCGGAATGAGCAGTTCTTC.

This clone occurred once. The chain joins TRBV18 to TRBJ2-1, with D perhaps matching TRBD1 (6 bases). This CDR3 region has 12 residues. Looked up from germline, CDR1 is KGHSH and CDR2 is LQKENI. The V end was cut by 1 base, the J end by 11 bases, with 9 bases between. As DNA, the CDR3 is TGTGCCAGCTCACCACTGGACAGTAAGCAGTTCTTC. Its translation is CASSPLDSKQFF.

This clone was seen more than once but under ten times. The V gene is TRBV14, the J gene TRBJ1-2, with a possible D match to TRBD1 (6 bases). The CDR3 extends over 16 amino acids. The V end lost 2 bases, the J end lost 8 bases, and 21 bases lay between the germline ends. Germline loops: CDR1 SGHDN, CDR2 FVKESK. The CDR3 sequence is CASSQTIDRLLGGYTF. The CDR3 DNA follows: TGTGCCAGCAGCCAAACCATCGACAGGCTGTTGGGGGGCTACACCTTC.

The chain uses TRBV4-3 and TRBJ1-1, with D hard to call. Germline V gives CDR1 LGHNA, CDR2 YSLEER. V lost 0 bases and J lost 7, with 12 bases in between. The CDR3 runs to 14 residues. The CDR3 here is CASSQDINRGEAFF. The CDR3 region has the DNA TGCGCCAGCAGCCAAGACATAAATCGCGGTGAAGCTTTCTTT.